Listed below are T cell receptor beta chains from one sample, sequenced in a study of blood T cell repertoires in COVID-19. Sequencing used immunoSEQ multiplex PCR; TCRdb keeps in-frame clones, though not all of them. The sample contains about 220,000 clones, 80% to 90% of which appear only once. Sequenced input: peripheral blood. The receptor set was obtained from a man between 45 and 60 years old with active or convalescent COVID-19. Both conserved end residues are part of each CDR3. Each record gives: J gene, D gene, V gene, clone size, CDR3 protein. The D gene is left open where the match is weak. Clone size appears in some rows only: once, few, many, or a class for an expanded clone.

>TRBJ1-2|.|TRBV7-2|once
CASSPLTGTYGYTF
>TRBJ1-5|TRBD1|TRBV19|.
CASRQGGGQPQHF
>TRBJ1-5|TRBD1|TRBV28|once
CASSSGTEVQQPQHF
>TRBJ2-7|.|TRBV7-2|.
CASRVTGRAYEQYF
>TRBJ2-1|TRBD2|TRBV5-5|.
CASSFSGTRLLVEQFF
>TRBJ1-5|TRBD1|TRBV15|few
CATSSIGPGQGYQPQHF
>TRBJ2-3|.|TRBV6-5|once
CASSQTVTSTDTQYF
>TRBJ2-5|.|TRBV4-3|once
CASSQGTGRGETQYF
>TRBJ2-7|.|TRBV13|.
CASRPRGLADSYEQYF
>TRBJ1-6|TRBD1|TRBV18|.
CASSVGTGVSPLHF